This record looks at one T cell receptor beta chain sequence and its context. The source of the sample is a study of blood T cells in healthy people across ages. Study-level background: Per every two T cells, about one barcoded beta molecule was captured by template switching.

Per-sample PBMC isolation yielded at least 7 million cells. The authors ran a second PCR of about 6 to 11 cycles using a sample-barcoded 5' primer and a J-beta primer mix. TCRdb re-called the 5' RACE reads through MiXCR, storing one row per CDR3 protein. This table holds around 800,000 distinct CDR3 sequences, around 24% found once. The CDR3 runs 13 residues. J gave up 1 base and V 8 bases, and 4 bases lay outside the gene matches. CDR1 is WSHSY and CDR2 is SAAADI in the germline V gene. These data also formed part of another study, on T cells of mothers and their children.

Sequenced sample: blood. This sequence was found in a boy under 18 in good health. The chain employs TRBV10-2 and TRBJ1-2, with TRBD1 matching 7 bases. This CDR3 reads CASARDSNYGYTF. DNA for the CDR3: TGCGCCAGCGCCCGGGACAGTAACTATGGCTACACCTTC.